This record covers a single T cell receptor (beta chain). Its antigen is not yet known. No base-level quality is on record; no much larger clone is a single base apart. The record originates from a study of T cell responses to AZD1222 COVID-19 vaccine (dated by TCRdb to about 2021). About the study as a whole: AZD1222 recipients with second doses at about 4 weeks or about 12 weeks were pooled, because spike-specific TCR depth and breadth did not differ between schedules. TCR sequencing was performed for over 230 trial participants, of whom 200 to 220 were given two doses of AZD1222 and approximately 25 were given two doses of MenACWY control vaccine. Trial participants were enrolled by age into subgroups of 18-55, 56-69 and 70-plus years, and around 150, 29 and 61 TCR-sequenced participants, respectively, were included in these subgroups.

The investigation overall reported the following: Because no day 14 peak-response samples were available, repertoires were characterized only after the peak T cell response. Spike-specific TCR breadth and depth rose significantly after two AZD1222 doses compared with day 0 and with MenACWY recipients. In the small 56-69-year group, the increase in depth fell short of significance, most likely because of low power. Most participants were white British and females outnumbered males, and the authors suggested that clonal diversity may have been underestimated. The vaccine-associated CD4 TCRs covered the entire spike protein, and the dominant responses fell in regions 160-218 and 743-854. Reportedly, close to half of the unique spike-specific TCRs recognized epitopes lying outside the regions that are mutated in the B.1.351 and B.1.1.7 variants. Conclusions about previously exposed vaccinees were limited because only six AZD1222 recipients were SARS-CoV-2 seropositive at baseline.

What this sample's time point label stands for: baseline before first vaccination. Vaccinee samples came from UK trials COV001 and COV002, including a single-blind randomized controlled phase 2/3 trial of AZD1222 (ChAdOx1 nCoV-19) in healthy adults. For TCRbeta chain sequencing, PBMC samples from trial participants were taken at day 0 and at day 28 after the second dose. The CDR3 covers 13 residues, taking in both the cysteine and the phenylalanine. Solely the CDR3 DNA is kept, with 39 bases framed from the first base. The germline V and J ends show losses of 4 bases and 3 bases respectively, and no gene match explains 4 bases of the junction. CDR1 and CDR2 are drawn from the germline V gene: SQVTM, ANQGSEA. The CDR3 regions of human TCRbeta chains were analyzed by immunosequencing. The original pipeline was this. TCRs in the repertoires were matched against a reference library of SARS-CoV-2-specific TCRs that had been generated with the MIRA antigen-specificity platform. Breadth meant the fraction of unique TCRs that were SARS-CoV-2-associated, whereas depth meant the fraction of total T cells that were SARS-CoV-2-associated. Each spike-specific TCR was assigned to its reactive spike region and to a CD4 or CD8 class using the MIRA data. Log10-transformed breadth and depth values were compared by one-way ANOVA with Sidak's multiple comparisons tests. The immuneACCESS repertoire file appears here via TCRdb, limited to in-frame rearrangements. These files lack a portion of the clones; in checked studies, under half of the deficit traces to unresolved V genes, and the cause of the others is not known. V and J calls and clone size come straight from that table; D and trimming were deduced from the DNA. For this sample the table gives roughly 180,000 clones, of which 90% were detected only once. Approximately 2.8% of the sample is taken by the ten largest.

The sample here was peripheral blood, taken on day 0 of AZD1222 vaccination. The chain was built from TRBV29-1 and TRBJ2-7; 9 central bases correspond to TRBD2. The TCR comes from an adult in good health. At the DNA level, the sequence is TGCAGCGTTGTTCCAGCGGGGGGCTACGAGCAGTACTTC. It encodes CSVVPAGGYEQYF.